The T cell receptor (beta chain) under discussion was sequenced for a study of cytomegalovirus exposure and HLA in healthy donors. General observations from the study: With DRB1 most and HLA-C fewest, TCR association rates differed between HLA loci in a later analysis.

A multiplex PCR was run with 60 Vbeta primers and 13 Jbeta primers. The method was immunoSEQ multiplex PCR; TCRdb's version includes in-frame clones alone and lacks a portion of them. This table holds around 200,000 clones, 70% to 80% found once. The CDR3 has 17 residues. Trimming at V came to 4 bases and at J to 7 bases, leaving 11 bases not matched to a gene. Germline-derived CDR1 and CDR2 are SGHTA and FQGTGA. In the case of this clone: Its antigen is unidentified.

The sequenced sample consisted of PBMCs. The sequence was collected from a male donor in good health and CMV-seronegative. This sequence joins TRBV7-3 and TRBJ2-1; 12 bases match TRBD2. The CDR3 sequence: CASSSQTGLAGINEQFF. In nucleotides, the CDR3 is TGTGCCAGCAGCTCTCAAACTGGACTAGCGGGAATAAATGAGCAGTTCTTC.